Presented here are 31 T cell receptor beta chains from one specimen sequenced in a study of PD-1 blockade in classical Hodgkin lymphoma. Patients all relapsed after autologous stem cell transplantation, and there was variation in brentuximab vedotin exposure. The data were produced by immunoSEQ multiplex PCR, yet TCRdb's version contains in-frame clones alone and is incomplete. The sample carries 95,000 or so clones, approximately 88% recorded once. The sequencing used peripheral blood mononuclear cells (PBMCs), collected at baseline. The receptors were sampled from a human donor with classical Hodgkin lymphoma.

This sequence joins TRBV5-1 and TRBJ2-1; D perhaps matches TRBD1 (6 bases). The CDR3 contains 15 residues. Trimming removed 4 bases from V and 8 bases from J, with 19 bases in between. Germline V gene data show CDR1 as SGHRS and CDR2 as YFSETQ. The CDR3 is CASSPGSYRAHEQFF. DNA of the CDR3: TGCGCCAGCAGCCCGGGATCTTACAGGGCTCATGAGCAGTTCTTC.

The table lists this clone with many counts. The chain links TRBV19 to TRBJ1-1; D might be TRBD1 (6 bases). The germline V and J ends were trimmed by 7 bases and 3 bases, with 15 bases remaining between them. The CDR3 length is 14 residues. Germline V gives CDR1 LNHDA, CDR2 SQIVND (reference sequence). The CDR3 DNA reads TGTGCCAGTAATCTCTTCAGGGGTGACACTGAAGCTTTCTTT. Its translation is CASNLFRGDTEAFF.

The gene calls are TRBV11-2 and TRBJ2-1, with D tentatively TRBD1 (5 bases). The CDR3 is 14 residues long. Trimming removed 10 bases at V and 9 bases at J, with 22 bases between. Germline V gene lookup returns CDR1 SGHAT and CDR2 FQNNGV. CDR3 nucleotide sequence: TGTGCCACCAATTCCTATTGGGGCTCCAGTGAGCAGTTCTTC. The encoded protein is CATNSYWGSSEQFF.

J is TRBJ1-2 and V is TRBV6-5; TRBD1 is a possible D gene (5 bases). Looked up from germline, CDR1 is MNHEY and CDR2 is SVGAGI. Trimming took off 3 bases at V and 2 bases at J, with 16 bases between the two ends. The length of the CDR3 is 16 residues. The CDR3 region has the DNA TGTGCCAGCAGTTATTGGGGCAGGGCGGGGAACTATGGCTACACCTTC. Translating it yields CASSYWGRAGNYGYTF.

The CDR3 loop is CASSLEGTSKAGELFF. DNA of the CDR3: TGTGCCAGCAGCTTAGAGGGGACTAGCAAGGCCGGGGAGCTGTTTTTT. This chain joins TRBV11-2 and TRBJ2-2, with TRBD2 matching 9 bases. The V gene end was trimmed by 0 bases and the J gene end by 6 bases; junction bases not matched to a gene: 5. This CDR3 has 16 residues. CDR1 is SGHAT and CDR2 is FQNNGV in the germline V gene.

This chain links TRBV19 with TRBJ2-1; 9 bases align to TRBD2. The CDR3 totals 16 residues. V trimming: 5 bases; J trimming: 0 bases; junction bases outside the gene matches: 5. The germline V gene has CDR1 LNHDA and CDR2 SQIVND (reference sequence). The CDR3: CASSRTSESSYNEQFF. CDR3 nucleotide sequence: TGTGCCAGTAGTCGGACTAGCGAGAGCTCCTACAATGAGCAGTTCTTC.

This sequence joins TRBV10-1 and TRBJ2-5, with 8 bases aligning to TRBD2. This CDR3 has 16 amino acids. The germline V gene has CDR1 WNHNN and CDR2 SYGVQD (reference sequence). V dropped 7 bases and J dropped 5; count of bases not matched to a gene: 15. CDR3 in amino acids: CASIPGERELKETQYF. CDR3 nucleotide sequence: TGCGCCAGCATACCCGGGGAGCGGGAGCTTAAGGAGACCCAGTACTTC.

This CDR3 reads CASSQEGLAALRVEQFF. As DNA, the CDR3 is TGTGCCAGCAGCCAAGAGGGACTAGCGGCCTTGCGGGTTGAGCAGTTCTTC. This rearrangement joins TRBV14 to TRBJ2-1, with TRBD2 identical over 11 bases. With V trimmed by 0 bases and J by 9 bases, 10 bases remained unmatched. From germline, CDR1 is SGHDN and CDR2 FVKESK. The CDR3 runs to 17 residues.

The V gene is TRBV5-1, the J gene TRBJ1-2, with D possibly TRBD1 on 6 matching bases. This CDR3 contains 15 residues. Between the trimmed V and J ends, which lost 3 bases and 4 bases, there was a span of 16 bases. CDR1 and CDR2 from the germline V gene are SGHRS and YFSETQ. The CDR3 nucleotides read TGCGCCAGCAGCTCGACTACAGGGTCCGCCTATGGCTACACCTTC. Protein sequence: CASSSTTGSAYGYTF.

The rearrangement uses TRBV19 and TRBJ1-5; D is undetermined. The germline V and J ends were trimmed by 5 bases and 7 bases, with 12 bases remaining between them. Germline V gene data show CDR1 as LNHDA and CDR2 as SQIVND (reference sequence). The CDR3 is 13 residues long. This CDR3 is CASSVTIRQPQHF. The CDR3 region has the DNA TGTGCCAGTAGTGTAACAATAAGGCAGCCCCAGCATTTT. The full variable domain, rest sourced from reference TRBV19 and TRBJ1-5, is DGGITQSPKYLFRKEGQNVTLSCEQNLNHDAMYWYRQDPGQGLRLIYYSQIVNDFQKGDIAEGYSVSREKKESFPLTVTSAQKNPTAFYLCASSVTIRQPQHFGDGTRLSIL.

The chain employs TRBV7-2 and TRBJ2-1; 11 bases are shared with TRBD2. The CDR3 consists of 15 residues. Germline assignment: CDR1 SGHTA and CDR2 FQGNSA. Trimming at V came to 6 bases and at J to 7 bases, leaving 8 bases not matched to a gene. CDR3 sequence (DNA): TGTGCCAGCAGTTTATGGCTAGCGGGAGGTAATGAGCAGTTCTTC. The encoded protein is CASSLWLAGGNEQFF.

The genes are TRBV11-3 and TRBJ1-1; D unclear. Germline V lookup: CDR1 SGHNT, CDR2 YENEEA. The CDR3 extends over 13 amino acids. Trimming stripped 0 bases from V and 4 bases from J, with 6 bases between. The CDR3 reads CASSLEGRTEAFF. In DNA form, the CDR3 reads TGTGCCAGCAGCTTAGAGGGTCGCACTGAAGCTTTCTTT.

This chain joins TRBV30 and TRBJ2-3; maybe TRBD2 (6 bases). Germline V gene lookup returns CDR1 GTSNPN and CDR2 SVGIG (reference sequence). The V and J ends lost 2 bases and 1 base respectively, with 10 bases between them. The CDR3 loop spans 14 amino acids. The CDR3 protein is CAWSHGGGTDTQYF. CDR3 in DNA: TGTGCCTGGAGTCACGGGGGAGGCACAGATACGCAGTATTTT.

The chain is built from TRBV7-7 and TRBJ2-6; 7 bases line up with TRBD1. This CDR3 has 16 amino acids. Germline values: CDR1 SSHAT, CDR2 FNYEAQ (reference sequence). V lost 5 bases and J lost 0; bases outside the gene matches: 4. CDR3 loop: CASSPTGASGANVLTF. The CDR3 DNA reads TGTGCCAGCAGCCCCACAGGGGCCTCTGGGGCCAACGTCCTGACTTTC. Supplemented by reference TRBV7-7 and TRBJ2-6, the full variable domain reads GAGVSQSPRYKVTKRGQDVTLRCDPISSHATLYWYQQALGQGPEFLTYFNYEAQPDKSGLPSDRFSAERPEGSISTLTIQRTEQRDSAMYRCASSPTGASGANVLTFGAGSRLTVL.

V and J are TRBV15 and TRBJ1-2; 9 nucleotides agree with TRBD1. Germline V gene data show CDR1 as LNHNV and CDR2 as YYDKDF (reference sequence). The CDR3 has 15 amino acids. After removal of 0 bases from V and 6 bases from J, the junction contained 5 bases not matched to a gene. The CDR3 coding sequence is TGTGCCACCAGCAGAGAAGGGACAGGGTTCAATGGCTACACCTTC. Translation: CATSREGTGFNGYTF.

This chain joins TRBV6-6 and TRBJ1-2; D gene ambiguous. Trimming stripped 0 bases from V and 12 bases from J, with 11 bases between. The CDR3 spans 12 residues. Germline values: CDR1 MNHNY, CDR2 SVGAGI (reference sequence). CDR3 coding DNA: TGTGCCAGCAGTTACTCAACCGGAGTCGACACCTTC. This translates into CASSYSTGVDTF.

This rearrangement joins TRBV9 to TRBJ2-7; 7 bases line up with TRBD1. CDR3 length: 14 amino acids. Trimming removed 3 bases from V and 2 bases from J; junction bases left unmatched: 5. Germline CDR1 reads SGDLS; CDR2 reads YYNGEE. This chain's CDR3 is CASSAGTDPYEQYF. In nucleotides, the CDR3 is TGTGCCAGCAGCGCCGGGACAGACCCCTACGAGCAGTACTTC.

J is TRBJ2-1 and V is TRBV7-9, with TRBD2 as a possible D gene (6 bases). The CDR3 loop spans 15 amino acids. Per the germline V gene, CDR1 is SEHNR and CDR2 is FQNEAQ (reference sequence). V was cut by 4 bases and J by 0 bases, with 10 bases left in between. This CDR3 reads CASSSPGVSYNEQFF. As DNA, the CDR3 is TGTGCCAGCAGCTCGCCGGGGGTCTCCTACAATGAGCAGTTCTTC. Full variable domain (missing parts from reference TRBV7-9 and TRBJ2-1): DTGVSQNPRHKITKRGQNVTFRCDPISEHNRLYWYRQTLGQGPEFLTYFQNEAQLEKSRLLSDRFSAERPKGSFSTLEIQRTEQGDSAMYLCASSSPGVSYNEQFFGPGTRLTVL.

Here the CDR3 DNA reads TGTGCCAGCAGTTGGGCAGGCACCGACGAGCAGTACTTC. It yields the protein CASSWAGTDEQYF. The chain recombines TRBV28 with TRBJ2-7; D is ambiguous. CDR1 MDHEN and CDR2 SYDVKM come from the germline V gene. V lost 4 bases to trimming and J lost 5 bases, with 12 bases between them. The CDR3 covers 13 residues. The whole variable domain, remainder taken from reference TRBV28 and TRBJ2-7, is DVKVTQSSRYLVKRTGEKVFLECVQDMDHENMFWYRQDPGLGLRLIYFSYDVKMKEKGDIPEGYSVSREKKERFSLILESASTNQTSMYLCASSWAGTDEQYFGPGTRLTVT.

J is TRBJ2-3 and V is TRBV5-6; no clear D gene. Germline assignment: CDR1 SGHDT and CDR2 YYEEEE. This CDR3 contains 14 residues. Trimming left V 2 bases short and J 8 bases short, with 15 bases between. The CDR3 sequence: CASSFRAPKGTQYF. CDR3 coding DNA: TGTGCCAGCAGCTTTCGGGCCCCCAAGGGTACGCAGTATTTT.

This clone was seen a few times. This chain uses TRBV2 with TRBJ2-2, with D perhaps matching TRBD1 (6 bases). The CDR3 is 14 residues long. V was cut by 0 bases and J by 7 bases, with 9 bases left in between. Germline V gene lookup returns CDR1 SNHLY and CDR2 FYNNEI. The CDR3 is CASSEATGYGELFF. In nucleotides, the CDR3 is TGTGCCAGCAGTGAAGCAACAGGGTACGGGGAGCTGTTTTTT.

In its sample, this clone was seen once. This sequence joins TRBV19 and TRBJ2-3, with D unclear. This CDR3 comprises 13 residues. From germline, CDR1 is LNHDA and CDR2 SQIVND (reference sequence). V was pared by 5 bases and J by 2 bases, with 8 bases between. The CDR3 loop reads CASSVRNTDTQYF. For the CDR3, the DNA is TGTGCCAGTAGTGTTAGGAACACAGATACGCAGTATTTT.

This chain links TRBV11-2 with TRBJ2-2, with TRBD1 identical over 11 bases. This CDR3 has 19 residues. CDR1 is SGHAT and CDR2 is FQNNGV in the germline V gene. The ends lost 5 bases at V and 1 base at J; junction bases unmatched: 12. In DNA, the CDR3 is TGTGCCAGCAGCCACGACCGGGACAGGGGGGAAAAGAACACCGGGGAGCTGTTTTTT. It codes for CASSHDRDRGEKNTGELFF.

This clone has only one observation. The chain links TRBV7-2 to TRBJ2-4, with D possibly TRBD1 on 6 matching bases. Trimming removed 4 bases from V and 1 base from J, with 11 bases in between. Per the germline V gene, CDR1 is SGHTA and CDR2 is FQGNSA. This CDR3 region has 15 residues. CDR3 sequence (DNA): TGTGCCAGCAGCTGGACAGTTGAGGCCAAAAACATTCAGTACTTC. Its protein is CASSWTVEAKNIQYF. Full variable domain (remainder filled in from reference TRBV7-2 and TRBJ2-4): GAGVSQSPSNKVTEKGKDVELRCDPISGHTALYWYRQSLGQGLEFLIYFQGNSAPDKSGLPSDRFSAERTGGSVSTLTIQRTQQEDSAVYLCASSWTVEAKNIQYFGAGTRLSVL.

This clone was counted once. This chain joins TRBV19 and TRBJ2-6; maybe TRBD1 (6 bases). The V end was cut by 6 bases, the J end by 0 bases, with 9 bases between. The CDR3 totals 15 residues. CDR1 is LNHDA, CDR2 SQIVND, per germline (reference sequence). CDR3 bases: TGTGCCAGTAGCGACAGGCTCTCTGGGGCCAACGTCCTGACTTTC. This translates into CASSDRLSGANVLTF.

The chain has TRBV29-1 and TRBJ2-1; D remains ambiguous. The CDR3 has 10 amino acids. CDR1 SQVTM and CDR2 ANQGSEA come from the germline V gene. CDR3 protein: CSGGHNEQFF. Here the CDR3 DNA reads TGCAGTGGCGGTCACAATGAGCAGTTCTTC.

The chain is built from TRBV4-1 and TRBJ2-7; D is uncertain. This CDR3 has 15 amino acids. Germline V gives CDR1 MGHRA, CDR2 YSYEKL. Trimming removed 6 bases from V and 0 bases from J, with 15 bases in between. CDR3 sequence reads: CASRLMDFSSYEQYF. Written as DNA, the CDR3 is TGCGCCAGCAGGCTGATGGATTTTAGCTCCTACGAGCAGTACTTC.

The V call is TRBV5-1, the J call TRBJ2-2; D is unclear. The CDR3 spans 13 residues. Germline V gene lookup returns CDR1 SGHRS and CDR2 YFSETQ. V was cut by 1 base and J by 4 bases, with 5 bases left in between. The CDR3 here is CASSLSGTGELFF. CDR3 DNA sequence: TGCGCCAGCAGCTTGAGTGGCACCGGGGAGCTGTTTTTT.

The chain uses TRBV2 and TRBJ1-3, with D possibly being TRBD1 (6 bases). V lost 1 base to trimming and J lost 4 bases, with 11 bases between them. Germline CDR1 and CDR2: SNHLY and FYNNEI. This CDR3 is 15 amino acids long. CDR3 in DNA: TGTGCCAGCAGTGAAGGGGGGACACACGGAAACACCATATATTTT. Translating it yields CASSEGGTHGNTIYF.

The genes are TRBV7-9 and TRBJ2-2, with a tentative D call TRBD1 (5 bases). Per the germline V gene, CDR1 is SEHNR and CDR2 is FQNEAQ (reference sequence). CDR3 length: 15 residues. V was clipped by 3 bases and J by 2 bases, with 10 bases between them. The CDR3 protein is CASSLGLGNTGELFF. The CDR3 bases are TGTGCCAGCAGCTTGGGGCTAGGAAACACCGGGGAGCTGTTTTTT.

The chain uses TRBV9 and TRBJ1-2, with D hard to call. CDR3 length: 14 residues. The V and J ends lost 0 bases and 4 bases respectively, with 10 bases between them. The germline gives CDR1 SGDLS, CDR2 YYNGEE. CDR3 in amino acids: CASSVVSSGYGYTF. The CDR3 DNA sequence: TGTGCCAGCAGCGTAGTGTCGAGTGGCTATGGCTACACCTTC.